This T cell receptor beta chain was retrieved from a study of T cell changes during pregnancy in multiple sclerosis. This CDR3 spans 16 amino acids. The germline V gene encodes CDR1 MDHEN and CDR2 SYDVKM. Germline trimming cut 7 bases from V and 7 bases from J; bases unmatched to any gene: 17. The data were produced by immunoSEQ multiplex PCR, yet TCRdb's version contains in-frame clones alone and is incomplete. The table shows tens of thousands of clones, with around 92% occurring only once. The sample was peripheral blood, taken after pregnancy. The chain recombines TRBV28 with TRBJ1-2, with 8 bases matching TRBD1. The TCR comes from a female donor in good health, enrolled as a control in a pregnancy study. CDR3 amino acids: CASTPPRGRGQGGYTF. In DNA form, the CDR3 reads TGTGCCAGCACCCCCCCCCGAGGCAGGGGGCAAGGTGGCTACACCTTC.